This TCR beta chain was sequenced in a study of blood T cells in healthy people across ages. Whole-study results and caveats: Estimated diversity that came from one million T cells was considered an underestimate. Per million T cells, TCR beta diversity dropped roughly linearly as age increased.

The use of a sample-barcoded 5' primer and a J-beta primer mix characterized a second PCR of about 7 to 12 cycles. MiXCR, applied by TCRdb to the 5' RACE reads, yields one record per CDR3 protein. The data contain approximately 780,000 distinct CDR3 sequences, roughly 25% of them singletons. There are 12 residues in the CDR3. Germline CDR1 SGHAT, CDR2 FQNNGV. This clonotype came up a few times. No antigen is known for it. Germline and junction disagree at one end, which may indicate a read error. The same data also went into a second study, on T cells of mothers and their children. That study reports: A few healthy Caucasian mothers and their six children were the donors. An overlap that was slightly higher, though non-significant, was seen in related mother-child pairs versus unrelated pairs.

The genes are TRBV11-2 and TRBJ2-4; tentatively, D is TRBD1 (7 bases). This sequence was found in a boy aged 5-17 years in good health. Sequences were obtained from blood. The CDR3 protein is CASSSRGDIQCF. CDR3 sequence (DNA): TGTGCCAGCAGCTCCAGGGGGGACATTCAGTGCTTC. The entire variable domain, with the rest obtained from reference TRBV11-2 and TRBJ2-4, is as follows: EAGVAQSPRYKIIEKRQSVAFWCNPISGHATLYWYQQILGQGPKLLIQFQNNGVVDDSQLPKDRFSAERLKGVDSTLKIQPAKLEDSAVYLCASSSRGDIQCFGAGTRLSVL.